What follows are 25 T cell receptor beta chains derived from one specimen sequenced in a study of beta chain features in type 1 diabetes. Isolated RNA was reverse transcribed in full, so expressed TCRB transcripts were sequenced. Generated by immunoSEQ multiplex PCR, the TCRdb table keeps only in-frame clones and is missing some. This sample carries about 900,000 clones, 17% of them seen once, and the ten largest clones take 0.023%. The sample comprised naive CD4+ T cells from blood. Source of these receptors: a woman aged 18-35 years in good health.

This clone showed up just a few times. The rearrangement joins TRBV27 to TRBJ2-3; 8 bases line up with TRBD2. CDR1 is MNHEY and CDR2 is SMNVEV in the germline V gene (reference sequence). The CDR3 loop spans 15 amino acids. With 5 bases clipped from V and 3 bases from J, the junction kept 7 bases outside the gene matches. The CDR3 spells CASSTPGTRTDTQYF. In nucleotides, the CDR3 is TGTGCCAGCAGTACTCCGGGGACTAGAACAGATACGCAGTATTTT.

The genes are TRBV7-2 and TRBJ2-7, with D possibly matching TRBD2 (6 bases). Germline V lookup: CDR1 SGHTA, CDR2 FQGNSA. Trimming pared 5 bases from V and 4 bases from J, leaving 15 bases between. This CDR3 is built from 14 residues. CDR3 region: CASSHTGTPYEQYF. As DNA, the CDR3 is TGTGCCAGCAGCCACACCGGGACTCCTTACGAGCAGTACTTC. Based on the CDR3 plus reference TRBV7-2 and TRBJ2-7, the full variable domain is GAGVSQSPSNKVTEKGKDVELRCDPISGHTALYWYRQSLGQGLEFLIYFQGNSAPDKSGLPSDRFSAERTGGSVSTLTIQRTQQEDSAVYLCASSHTGTPYEQYFGPGTRLTVT.

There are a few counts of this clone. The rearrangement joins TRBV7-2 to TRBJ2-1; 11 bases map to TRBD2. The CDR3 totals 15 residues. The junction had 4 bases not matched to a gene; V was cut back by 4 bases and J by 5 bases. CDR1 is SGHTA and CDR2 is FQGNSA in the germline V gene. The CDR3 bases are TGTGCCAGCAGCTCCGGGACTAGCGGTCACAATGAGCAGTTCTTC. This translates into CASSSGTSGHNEQFF.

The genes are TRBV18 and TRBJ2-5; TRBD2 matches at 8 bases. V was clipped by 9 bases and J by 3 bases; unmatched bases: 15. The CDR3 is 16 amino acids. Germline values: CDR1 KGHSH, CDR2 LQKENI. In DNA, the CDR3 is TGTGCCAGTTCGTTGGTCGGGACTAGGTTGGAAGAGACCCAGTACTTC. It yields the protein CASSLVGTRLEETQYF.

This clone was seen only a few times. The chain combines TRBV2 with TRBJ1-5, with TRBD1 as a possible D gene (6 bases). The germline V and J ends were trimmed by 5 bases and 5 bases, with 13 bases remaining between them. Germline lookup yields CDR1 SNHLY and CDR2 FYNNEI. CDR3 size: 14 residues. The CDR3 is CASSQTGNHQPQHF. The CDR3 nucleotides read TGTGCCAGCAGTCAAACAGGGAACCATCAGCCCCAGCATTTT.

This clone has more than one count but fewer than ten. Here the CDR3 DNA reads TGTGCTAGTGGTTTGGGACTAGCGGAAGGTAATGAGCAGTTCTTC. Translating gives CASGLGLAEGNEQFF. The chain couples TRBV12-5 to TRBJ2-1, with 9 nucleotides matching TRBD2. Germline lookup yields CDR1 LGHNT and CDR2 FRNRAP. V lost 1 base and J lost 7; bases outside the gene matches: 5. The CDR3 runs to 15 residues.

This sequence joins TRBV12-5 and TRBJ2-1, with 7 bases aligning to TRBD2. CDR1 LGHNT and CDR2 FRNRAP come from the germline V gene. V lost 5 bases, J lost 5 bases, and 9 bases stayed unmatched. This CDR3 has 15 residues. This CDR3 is CASGPGGSTHNEQFF. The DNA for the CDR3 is TGTGCTAGTGGTCCGGGCGGGAGTACCCACAATGAGCAGTTCTTC. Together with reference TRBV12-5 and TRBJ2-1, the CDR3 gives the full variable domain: DARVTQTPRHKVTEMGQEVTMRCQPILGHNTVFWYRQTMMQGLELLAYFRNRAPLDDSGMPKDRFSAEMPDATLATLKIQPSEPRDSAVYFCASGPGGSTHNEQFFGPGTRLTVL.

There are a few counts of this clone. CDR3 sequence: CASSLGNQETQYF. The CDR3 DNA reads TGTGCCAGCAGCTTGGGGAACCAAGAGACCCAGTACTTC. V and J are TRBV5-4 and TRBJ2-5; no definite D call. The CDR3 runs to 13 residues. Trimming took off 0 bases at V and 0 bases at J, with 3 bases between the two ends. Per germline, CDR1 SGHNT and CDR2 YYREEE (reference sequence).

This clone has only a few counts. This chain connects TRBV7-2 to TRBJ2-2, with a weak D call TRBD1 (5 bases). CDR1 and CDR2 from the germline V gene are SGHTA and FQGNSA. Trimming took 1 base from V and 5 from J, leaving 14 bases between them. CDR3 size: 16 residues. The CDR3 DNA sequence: TGTGCCAGCAGCTTAGGAGTGGTGGGGCAGACCGGGGAGCTGTTTTTT. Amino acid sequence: CASSLGVVGQTGELFF. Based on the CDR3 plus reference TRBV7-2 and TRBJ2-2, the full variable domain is GAGVSQSPSNKVTEKGKDVELRCDPISGHTALYWYRQSLGQGLEFLIYFQGNSAPDKSGLPSDRFSAERTGGSVSTLTIQRTQQEDSAVYLCASSLGVVGQTGELFFGEGSRLTVL.

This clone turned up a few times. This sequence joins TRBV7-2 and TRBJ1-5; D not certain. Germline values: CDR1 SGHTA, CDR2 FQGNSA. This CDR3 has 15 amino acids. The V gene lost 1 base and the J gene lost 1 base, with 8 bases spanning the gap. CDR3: CASSLDYSSNQPQHF. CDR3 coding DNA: TGTGCCAGCAGCTTAGACTACAGCAGCAATCAGCCCCAGCATTTT. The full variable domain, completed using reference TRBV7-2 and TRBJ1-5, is GAGVSQSPSNKVTEKGKDVELRCDPISGHTALYWYRQSLGQGLEFLIYFQGNSAPDKSGLPSDRFSAERTGGSVSTLTIQRTQQEDSAVYLCASSLDYSSNQPQHFGDGTRLSIL.

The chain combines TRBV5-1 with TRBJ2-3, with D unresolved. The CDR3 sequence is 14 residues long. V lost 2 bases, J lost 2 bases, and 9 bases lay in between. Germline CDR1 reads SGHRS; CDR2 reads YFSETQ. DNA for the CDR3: TGCGCCAGCAGCTTTCCAGCGAACACAGATACGCAGTATTTT. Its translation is CASSFPANTDTQYF. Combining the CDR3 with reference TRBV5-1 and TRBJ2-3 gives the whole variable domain KAGVTQTPRYLIKTRGQQVTLSCSPISGHRSVSWYQQTPGQGLQFLFEYFSETQRNKGNFPGRFSGRQFSNSRSEMNVSTLELGDSALYLCASSFPANTDTQYFGPGTRLTVL.

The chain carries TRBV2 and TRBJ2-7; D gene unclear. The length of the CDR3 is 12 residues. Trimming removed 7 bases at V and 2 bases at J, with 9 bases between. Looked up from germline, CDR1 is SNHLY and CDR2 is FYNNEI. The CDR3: CASKAGPYEQYF. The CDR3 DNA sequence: TGTGCCAGCAAGGCAGGCCCCTACGAGCAGTACTTC. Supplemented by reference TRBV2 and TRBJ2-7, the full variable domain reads EPEVTQTPSHQVTQMGQEVILRCVPISNHLYFYWYRQILGQKVEFLVSFYNNEISEKSEIFDDQFSVERPDGSNFTLKIRSTKLEDSAMYFCASKAGPYEQYFGPGTRLTVT.

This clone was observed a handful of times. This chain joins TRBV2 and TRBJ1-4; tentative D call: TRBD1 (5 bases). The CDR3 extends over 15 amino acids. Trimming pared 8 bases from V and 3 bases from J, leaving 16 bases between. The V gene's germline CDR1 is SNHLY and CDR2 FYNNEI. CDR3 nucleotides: TGTGCCAGCGTCCGACAGTGGCGGGCTAATGAAAAACTGTTTTTT. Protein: CASVRQWRANEKLFF.

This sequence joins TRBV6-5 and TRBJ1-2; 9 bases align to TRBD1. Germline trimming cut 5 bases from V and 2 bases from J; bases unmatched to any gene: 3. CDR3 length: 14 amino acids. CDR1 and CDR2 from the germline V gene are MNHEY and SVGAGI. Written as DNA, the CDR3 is TGTGCCAGCAGTCCGGGACAGGGAAACTATGGCTACACCTTC. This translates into CASSPGQGNYGYTF.

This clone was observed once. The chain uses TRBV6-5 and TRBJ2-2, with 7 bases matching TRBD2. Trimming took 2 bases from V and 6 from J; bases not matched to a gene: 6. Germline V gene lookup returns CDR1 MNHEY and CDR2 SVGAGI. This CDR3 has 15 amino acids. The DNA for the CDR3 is TGTGCCAGCAGTTACGGCGGGGGATATGCCGGGGAGCTGTTTTTT. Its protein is CASSYGGGYAGELFF.

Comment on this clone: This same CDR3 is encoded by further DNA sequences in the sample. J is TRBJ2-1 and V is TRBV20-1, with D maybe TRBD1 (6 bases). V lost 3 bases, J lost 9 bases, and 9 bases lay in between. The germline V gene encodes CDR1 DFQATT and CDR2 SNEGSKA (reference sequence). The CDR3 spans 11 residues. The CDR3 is CSASLGGEQFF. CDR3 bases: TGCAGTGCTAGTCTAGGGGGTGAGCAGTTCTTC.

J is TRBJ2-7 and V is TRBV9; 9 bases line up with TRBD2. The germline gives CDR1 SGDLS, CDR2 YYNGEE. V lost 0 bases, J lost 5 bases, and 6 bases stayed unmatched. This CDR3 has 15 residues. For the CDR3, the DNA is TGTGCCAGCAGCGTAGGGAAGACTAGCGGCCACGAGCAGTACTTC. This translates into CASSVGKTSGHEQYF.

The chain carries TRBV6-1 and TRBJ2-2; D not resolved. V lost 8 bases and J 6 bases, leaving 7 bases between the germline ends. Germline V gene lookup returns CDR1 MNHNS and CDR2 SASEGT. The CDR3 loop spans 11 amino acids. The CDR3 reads CASLYAGELFF. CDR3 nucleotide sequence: TGTGCCAGCCTCTACGCCGGGGAGCTGTTTTTT.

This CDR3 reads CASRRQGEGDTQYF. In DNA, the CDR3 is TGTGCCAGCAGGCGGCAGGGGGAGGGAGATACGCAGTATTTT. This sequence joins TRBV6-5 and TRBJ2-3; TRBD1 or TRBD2 may be the D gene (7 bases each). Germline V lookup: CDR1 MNHEY, CDR2 SVGAGI. V was trimmed by 6 bases and J by 5 bases, leaving 15 bases between them. The CDR3 contains 14 residues.

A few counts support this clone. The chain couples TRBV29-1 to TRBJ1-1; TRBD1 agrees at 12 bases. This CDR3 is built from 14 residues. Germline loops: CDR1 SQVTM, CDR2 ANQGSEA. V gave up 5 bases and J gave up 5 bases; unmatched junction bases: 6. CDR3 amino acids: CSVLRDRGRTEAFF. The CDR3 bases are TGCAGCGTTCTCCGGGACAGGGGGCGGACTGAAGCTTTCTTT.

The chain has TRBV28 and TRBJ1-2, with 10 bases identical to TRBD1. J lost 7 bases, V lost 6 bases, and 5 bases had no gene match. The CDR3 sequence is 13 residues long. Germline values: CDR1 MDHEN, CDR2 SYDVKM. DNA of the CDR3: TGTGCCAGCAGCCACGACAGGGGGCTTGGCTACACCTTC. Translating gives CASSHDRGLGYTF.

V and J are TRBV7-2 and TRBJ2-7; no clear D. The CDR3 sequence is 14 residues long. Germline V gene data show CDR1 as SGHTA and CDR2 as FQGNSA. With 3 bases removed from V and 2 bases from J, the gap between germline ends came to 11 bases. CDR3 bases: TGTGCCAGCAGCTTTGGCAGTAGACCCTACGAGCAGTACTTC. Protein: CASSFGSRPYEQYF.

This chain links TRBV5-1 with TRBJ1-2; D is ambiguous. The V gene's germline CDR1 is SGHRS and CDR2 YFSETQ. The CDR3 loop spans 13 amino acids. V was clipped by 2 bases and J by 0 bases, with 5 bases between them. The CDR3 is CASSLTANYGYTF. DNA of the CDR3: TGCGCCAGCAGCTTAACAGCTAACTATGGCTACACCTTC.

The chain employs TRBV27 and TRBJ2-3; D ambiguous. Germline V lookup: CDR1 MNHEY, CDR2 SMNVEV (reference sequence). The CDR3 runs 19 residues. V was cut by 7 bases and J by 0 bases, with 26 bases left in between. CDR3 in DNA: TGTGCCAGCACCTTAATCGCCTCTAGAATTCAGTCTAGCACAGATACGCAGTATTTT. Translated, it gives CASTLIASRIQSSTDTQYF.

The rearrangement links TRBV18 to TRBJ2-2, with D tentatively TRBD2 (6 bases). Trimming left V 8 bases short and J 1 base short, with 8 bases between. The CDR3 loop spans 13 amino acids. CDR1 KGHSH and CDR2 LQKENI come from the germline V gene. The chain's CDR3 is CASGDWNTGELFF. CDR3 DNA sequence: TGTGCCAGCGGGGACTGGAACACCGGGGAGCTGTTTTTT. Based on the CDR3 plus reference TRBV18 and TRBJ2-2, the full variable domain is NAGVMQNPRHLVRRRGQEARLRCSPMKGHSHVYWYRQLPEEGLKFMVYLQKENIIDESGMPKERFSAEFPKEGPSILRIQQVVRGDSAAYFCASGDWNTGELFFGEGSRLTVL.